This TCR beta chain is drawn from a study of blood T cell repertoires in COVID-19. Looking at the study overall: There were acute and convalescent COVID-19 samples, and they came from the United States, Italy and Spain. From T cells, B-cell-depleted T cells, or PBMCs came the material, which was cDNA or gDNA.

Methods used by the authors: How many nucleated cells were present was estimated from reference gene primer amplification. Sequencing was performed with immunoSEQ multiplex PCR; in TCRdb, only in-frame clones are kept and a portion is missing. The D gene and trimming were derived from the DNA, and the V and J assignments and clone size from that table. The sample contains hundreds of thousands of clones, around 87% of which appear only once. The CDR3 consists of 15 residues. V was pared by 4 bases and J by 0 bases, with 13 bases between. From germline, CDR1 is MNHEY and CDR2 SVGEGT. This chain uses TRBV6-2 or TRBV6-3 with TRBJ2-7; D gene unclear. The specimen was peripheral blood. The sequence derives from a woman between 40 and 55 years old who had recovered from COVID-19. CDR3 nucleotides: TGTGCCAGCAGTTTAGATTCGCCTACCTCCTACGAGCAGTACTTC. Protein sequence: CASSLDSPTSYEQYF.